This T cell receptor beta chain was documented in a study of cytomegalovirus exposure and HLA in healthy donors. The study, taken as a whole, reports: Links to common viral pathogens appeared, in a later analysis, for several of the most significant clusters. The study listed 164 cytomegalovirus-associated TCR beta chains. TCR beta V segments were, for the most part, productive about 90% or about 30% of the time in an earlier analysis.

In the PCR, 60 Vbeta and 13 Jbeta primers were used. The data were produced by immunoSEQ multiplex PCR, yet TCRdb's version contains in-frame clones alone and is incomplete. The table lists around 140,000 clones, approximately 67% of them singletons. With respect to this clone: Its antigen is unknown.

The origin of this receptor is a woman aged 60-75 years in good health and CMV-seronegative. The sequenced sample consisted of PBMCs.

CDR3 DNA sequence: TGTGCCACCAGCAGAGATAGGAGCAACTCCTACGAGCAGTACTTC. Amino acid sequence: CATSRDRSNSYEQYF. The V call is TRBV15, the J call TRBJ2-7, with D uncertain. Trimming removed 0 bases at V and 0 bases at J, with 9 bases between. This CDR3 has 15 residues. In germline, CDR1 is LNHNV, CDR2 YYDKDF (reference sequence).